The 29 T cell receptor beta chains reported below all come from one sample, sequenced in a study of T cell responses to AZD1222 COVID-19 vaccine. Clones were read by immunoSEQ multiplex PCR, and TCRdb kept only the in-frame ones, dropping some. The table records about 120,000 clones, about 92% of them present only once. The source material was peripheral blood, sampled on day 0 of AZD1222 vaccination. The receptors here all came from an adult in good health.

This sequence joins TRBV19 and TRBJ1-5, with D tentatively TRBD1 (5 bases). This CDR3 spans 18 amino acids. V dropped 6 bases and J dropped 1 base, with 22 bases sitting between them. Germline V CDR1 and CDR2: LNHDA, SQIVND (reference sequence). Here the CDR3 reads CASSLPGTIPGSNQPQHF. CDR3 nucleotides: TGTGCCAGTAGCCTACCCGGGACGATACCCGGCAGCAATCAGCCCCAGCATTTT.

The rearrangement links TRBV6-2 or TRBV6-3 to TRBJ2-1, with 15 bases aligning to TRBD2. Germline CDR1 is MNHEY and CDR2 is SVGEGT. V lost 6 bases and J lost 4; bases outside the gene matches: 1. This CDR3 region has 15 residues. CDR3 sequence (DNA): TGTGCCAGCAGCGGGACTAGCGGGAGGTACAATGAGCAGTTCTTC. Protein: CASSGTSGRYNEQFF.

The rearrangement joins TRBV6-5 to TRBJ2-7; 7 bases line up with TRBD2. V lost 8 bases and J lost 0; bases outside the gene matches: 7. CDR3 length equals 14 residues. The germline V gene encodes CDR1 MNHEY and CDR2 SVGAGI. For the CDR3, the DNA is TGTGCCAGCTGGGAGGCGGGAGTCTCCTACGAGCAGTACTTC. It translates to CASWEAGVSYEQYF.

This chain links TRBV3-1 (or the pseudogene TRBV3-2) with TRBJ1-2, with D uncertain. The V end was cut by 0 bases, the J end by 9 bases, with 8 bases between. CDR3 length equals 12 residues. Germline loops: CDR1 LGHDT, CDR2 YNNKEL (reference sequence). Written as DNA, the CDR3 is TGTGCCAGCAGCCAAGATACGAGGCGCTACACCTTC. Amino acids: CASSQDTRRYTF.

This chain joins TRBV21-1 and TRBJ1-1. TRBV21-1 is recorded as a pseudogene. The CDR3 covers 13 residues. The chain's CDR3 is CASSKPGDSEAFF. CDR3 nucleotides: TGTGCCAGCAGCAAACCCGGAGATTCTGAAGCTTTCTTT.

The rearrangement links TRBV6-2 or TRBV6-3 to TRBJ1-5; no reliable D call. V lost 0 bases to trimming and J lost 6 bases, with 12 bases between them. The germline V gene encodes CDR1 MNHEY and CDR2 SVGEGT. The CDR3 loop spans 15 amino acids. CDR3 sequence (DNA): TGTGCCAGCAGTTACTCGTTTTTCGGAATTCAGCCCCAGCATTTT. It is translated as CASSYSFFGIQPQHF.

This chain joins TRBV28 and TRBJ1-2, with D possibly being TRBD1 (6 bases). V lost 3 bases to trimming and J lost 3 bases, with 8 bases between them. This CDR3 is 13 amino acids long. Germline CDR1 reads MDHEN; CDR2 reads SYDVKM. CDR3 sequence reads: CASSFNRDYGYTF. Here the CDR3 DNA reads TGTGCCAGCAGTTTCAACAGGGACTATGGCTACACCTTC.

The chain combines TRBV5-1 with TRBJ1-4; TRBD1 agrees at 9 bases. Germline CDR1 is SGHRS and CDR2 is YFSETQ. The CDR3 spans 14 residues. Trimming took 3 bases from V and 5 from J; bases not matched to a gene: 2. The CDR3 sequence is CASSSGTGNEKLFF. CDR3 in DNA: TGCGCCAGCAGCTCCGGGACAGGGAATGAAAAACTGTTTTTT.

The CDR3 nucleotides read TGTGCCTTCGCCCGCAGGGCGTCAACTAATGAAAAACTGTTTTTT. Protein: CAFARRASTNEKLFF. This chain joins TRBV30 and TRBJ1-4, with D tentatively TRBD1 (5 bases). Per the germline V gene, CDR1 is GTSNPN and CDR2 is SVGIG (reference sequence). V lost 7 bases and J 0 bases, leaving 15 bases between the germline ends. The CDR3 consists of 15 residues.

The chain uses TRBV27 and TRBJ2-1; D is possibly TRBD1 (5 bases). The V gene lost 6 bases and the J gene lost 8 bases, with 17 bases spanning the gap. The CDR3 contains 14 residues. Germline V gene sequence: CDR1 MNHEY, CDR2 SMNVEV (reference sequence). CDR3 amino acids: CASSQTATLDEQFF. DNA for the CDR3: TGTGCCAGCAGCCAGACAGCGACCCTCGATGAGCAGTTCTTC.

In its sample, this clone was seen once. The chain uses TRBV5-1 and TRBJ1-1, with D possibly matching TRBD1 (6 bases). The V and J ends lost 2 bases and 7 bases respectively, with 24 bases between them. This CDR3 is built from 17 residues. The germline V gene has CDR1 SGHRS and CDR2 YFSETQ. CDR3 residues: CASSFGSQGRGTGEAFF. As DNA, the CDR3 is TGCGCCAGCAGCTTTGGTTCCCAGGGGAGGGGAACAGGTGAAGCTTTCTTT.

The rearrangement joins TRBV6-5 to TRBJ1-6, with unresolved D. Deletions cut 8 bases from V and 7 bases from J, with 12 bases between. CDR1 and CDR2 from the germline V gene are MNHEY and SVGAGI. The CDR3 consists of 13 residues. The CDR3 here is CASSRGRNSPLHF. CDR3 sequence (DNA): TGTGCCAGCTCTCGAGGTCGGAATTCACCCCTCCACTTT.

The rearrangement uses TRBV11-2 and TRBJ2-7, with 7 bases that match TRBD2. The germline CDR1 and CDR2 sequences are SGHAT and FQNNGV. Germline trimming cut 3 bases from V and 3 bases from J; bases unmatched to any gene: 5. The CDR3 spans 14 residues. The CDR3 loop is CASSFSGQDYEQYF. For the CDR3, the DNA is TGTGCCAGCAGCTTTAGCGGGCAGGACTACGAGCAGTACTTC.

V is TRBV19 and J is TRBJ1-3; D gene ambiguous. Germline-derived CDR1 and CDR2 are LNHDA and SQIVND (reference sequence). This CDR3 has 16 residues. Trimming took off 2 bases at V and 0 bases at J, with 11 bases between the two ends. The CDR3 sequence is CASSISRLFSGNTIYF. The CDR3 DNA sequence: TGTGCCAGTAGTATATCCCGGCTTTTCTCTGGAAACACCATATATTTT.

The chain links TRBV4-1 to TRBJ2-3; no definite D call. This CDR3 has 13 amino acids. V dropped 0 bases and J dropped 6 bases, with 7 bases sitting between them. The germline V gene encodes CDR1 MGHRA and CDR2 YSYEKL. CDR3 DNA sequence: TGCGCCAGCAGCCAAGACATGCCGGATACGCAGTATTTT. Translation: CASSQDMPDTQYF.

This chain connects TRBV5-4 to TRBJ2-2; no clear D gene. V was clipped by 3 bases and J by 4 bases, with 10 bases between them. The germline CDR1 and CDR2 sequences are SGHNT and YYREEE (reference sequence). CDR3 length: 14 amino acids. The CDR3 loop reads CASSSEWGTGELFF. CDR3 in DNA: TGTGCCAGCAGCTCCGAGTGGGGCACCGGGGAGCTGTTTTTT.

The genes are TRBV5-1 and TRBJ2-2; D unresolved. Trimming stripped 2 bases from V and 5 bases from J, with 4 bases between. The V gene's germline CDR1 is SGHRS and CDR2 YFSETQ. The CDR3 length is 12 residues. The CDR3 region is CASSLTTGELFF. Here the CDR3 DNA reads TGCGCCAGCAGCTTAACTACCGGGGAGCTGTTTTTT.

V is TRBV10-3 and J is TRBJ1-2, with unresolved D. CDR3 length: 14 residues. CDR1 and CDR2 from the germline V gene are ENHRY and SYGVKD. Trimming left V 3 bases short and J 8 bases short, with 16 bases between. The CDR3 DNA follows: TGTGCCATCAGTGATGGGCCTTGGGCGGAGGGCTACACCTTC. Encoded protein: CAISDGPWAEGYTF.

The V gene is TRBV28, the J gene TRBJ2-7, with D maybe TRBD1 (6 bases). CDR3 length equals 15 residues. V was cut by 5 bases and J by 0 bases, with 14 bases left in between. Germline CDR1 reads MDHEN; CDR2 reads SYDVKM. The DNA for the CDR3 is TGTGCCAGCAGTATCCGGGACAACTACTCCTACGAGCAGTACTTC. Translated, it gives CASSIRDNYSYEQYF.

The gene calls are TRBV11-2 and TRBJ2-1, with 8 bases fitting TRBD2. Germline CDR1 and CDR2: SGHAT and FQNNGV. This CDR3 is 16 amino acids long. V lost 4 bases and J lost 0; bases outside the gene matches: 5. The CDR3 is CASSSTSGSSYNEQFF. DNA for the CDR3: TGTGCCAGCAGCTCGACGAGCGGGAGCTCCTACAATGAGCAGTTCTTC.

This clone was observed a handful of times. One end of the junction fails to match germline, which may point to a read error. The rearrangement uses TRBV7-7 and TRBJ2-7; weak D call: TRBD1 (5 bases). The CDR3 contains 14 residues. The germline V gene encodes CDR1 SSHAT and CDR2 FNYEAQ (reference sequence). The CDR3 loop is CASSPQAGHHEQYF. The DNA for the CDR3 is TGTGCTAGCAGCCCCCAGGCAGGACATCACGAGCAGTACTTC.

CDR3 DNA: TGTGCCAGCAGTCCTCGGGGTACCCGGACCGAGACCCAGTACTTC. Amino acids: CASSPRGTRTETQYF. V and J are TRBV6-5 and TRBJ2-5, with D perhaps TRBD2 (5 bases). Germline CDR1 and CDR2: MNHEY and SVGAGI. CDR3 length: 15 residues. Trimming removed 5 bases from V and 5 bases from J, with 18 bases in between.

The gene calls are TRBV5-1 and TRBJ2-1, with 13 positions matching TRBD2. V lost 7 bases and J lost 7; bases outside the gene matches: 20. This CDR3 spans 19 amino acids. CDR1 and CDR2 from the germline V gene are SGHRS and YFSETQ. The DNA for the CDR3 is TGCGCCAGCGGACGACAGGGCCAGATGAGGACTAGCGGGAGTAATGAGCAGTTCTTC. Protein product: CASGRQGQMRTSGSNEQFF.

The rearrangement joins TRBV28 to TRBJ2-1; 9 positions match TRBD1. The trim removed 2 bases at V and 5 bases at J, leaving 4 bases unmatched. The germline gives CDR1 MDHEN, CDR2 SYDVKM. The CDR3 contains 15 residues. The CDR3 region is CASSLMGQGDNEQFF. The CDR3, as DNA: TGTGCCAGCAGTTTAATGGGACAGGGTGACAATGAGCAGTTCTTC.

V is TRBV5-4 and J is TRBJ1-5; D perhaps matches TRBD1 (5 bases). The germline V and J ends were trimmed by 4 bases and 5 bases, with 16 bases remaining between them. Germline lookup yields CDR1 SGHNT and CDR2 YYREEE (reference sequence). This CDR3 comprises 15 residues. The CDR3 DNA follows: TGTGCCAGCAGCCCCGGTTCGGGGGAGGATCAGCCCCAGCATTTT. As protein: CASSPGSGEDQPQHF.

The J gene is TRBJ1-2, the V gene TRBV10-3, with D maybe TRBD1 (5 bases). Per the germline V gene, CDR1 is ENHRY and CDR2 is SYGVKD. Trimming took 0 bases from V and 4 from J, leaving 12 bases between them. This CDR3 is built from 15 residues. The DNA of the CDR3 is TGTGCCATCAGTGAGTCGGAAGGGGAGGGCTATGGCTACACCTTC. Translation: CAISESEGEGYGYTF.

This sequence joins TRBV27 and TRBJ1-4; D is perhaps TRBD1 (5 bases). The germline CDR1 and CDR2 sequences are MNHEY and SMNVEV (reference sequence). V was clipped by 10 bases and J by 6 bases, with 15 bases between them. The length of the CDR3 is 13 residues. CDR3 in DNA: TGTGCCACCTCAGGGTCGCGGTATGAAAAACTGTTTTTT. Translation: CATSGSRYEKLFF.

This rearrangement joins TRBV11-2 to TRBJ2-3, with 9 bases lining up with TRBD1. V gave up 3 bases and J gave up 4 bases; unmatched junction bases: 5. The CDR3 covers 15 residues. The germline V gene has CDR1 SGHAT and CDR2 FQNNGV. CDR3 coding DNA: TGTGCCAGCAGCTTTACAGGGGGCGGAGCAGATACGCAGTATTTT. This sequence encodes CASSFTGGGADTQYF.

The chain links TRBV4-1 to TRBJ1-5; the match to TRBD1 covers 7 bases. V trimming: 1 base; J trimming: 3 bases; junction bases outside the gene matches: 6. The CDR3 has 16 amino acids. Germline CDR1 reads MGHRA; CDR2 reads YSYEKL. Here the CDR3 DNA reads TGCGCCAGCAGCCAAGTGTTCCAGGGGGACAATCAGCCCCAGCATTTT. Its protein product is CASSQVFQGDNQPQHF.